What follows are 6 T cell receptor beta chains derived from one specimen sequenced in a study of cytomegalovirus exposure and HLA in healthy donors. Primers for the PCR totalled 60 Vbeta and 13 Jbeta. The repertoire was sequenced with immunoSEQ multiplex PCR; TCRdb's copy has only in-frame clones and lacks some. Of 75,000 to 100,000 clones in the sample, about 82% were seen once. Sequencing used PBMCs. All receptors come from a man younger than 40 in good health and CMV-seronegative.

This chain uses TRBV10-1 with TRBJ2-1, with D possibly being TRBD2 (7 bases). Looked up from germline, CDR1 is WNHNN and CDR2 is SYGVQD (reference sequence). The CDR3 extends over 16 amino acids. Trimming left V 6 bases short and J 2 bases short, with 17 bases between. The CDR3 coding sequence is TGCGCCAGCAGCGGGGGGCGGCGGGGCCCCTACAATGAGCAGTTCTTC. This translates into CASSGGRRGPYNEQFF.

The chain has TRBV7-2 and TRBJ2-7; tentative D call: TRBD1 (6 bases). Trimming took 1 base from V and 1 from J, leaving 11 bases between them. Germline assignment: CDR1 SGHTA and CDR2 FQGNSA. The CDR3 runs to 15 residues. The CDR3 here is CASSLDGDTSYEQYF. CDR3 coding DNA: TGTGCCAGCAGCTTAGATGGGGACACTTCCTACGAGCAGTACTTC.

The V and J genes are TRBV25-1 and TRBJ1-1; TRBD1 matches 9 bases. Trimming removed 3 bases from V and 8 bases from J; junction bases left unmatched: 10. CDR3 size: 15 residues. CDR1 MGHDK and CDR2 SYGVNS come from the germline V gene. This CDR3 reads CASSDPGQGVREAFF. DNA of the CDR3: TGTGCCAGCAGTGACCCGGGACAGGGCGTCCGAGAAGCTTTCTTT.

The CDR3 DNA sequence: TGTGCCAGCAGCTTAGGGAAACCCCGGACAGGGGGGGACACTGAAGCTTTCTTT. Its translation: CASSLGKPRTGGDTEAFF. The chain carries TRBV7-6 and TRBJ1-1; TRBD1 aligns across 10 bases. After removal of 1 base from V and 3 bases from J, the junction contained 11 bases not matched to a gene. Germline V lookup: CDR1 SGHVS, CDR2 FNYEAQ. The CDR3 has 18 residues.

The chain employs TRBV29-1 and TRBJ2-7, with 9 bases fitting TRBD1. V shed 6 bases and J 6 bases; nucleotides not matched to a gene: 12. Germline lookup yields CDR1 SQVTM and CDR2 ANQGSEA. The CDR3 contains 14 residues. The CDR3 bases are TGCAGCGTGGCGACAGGGGGTTTCGCCGTCGAGCAGTACTTC. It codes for CSVATGGFAVEQYF.

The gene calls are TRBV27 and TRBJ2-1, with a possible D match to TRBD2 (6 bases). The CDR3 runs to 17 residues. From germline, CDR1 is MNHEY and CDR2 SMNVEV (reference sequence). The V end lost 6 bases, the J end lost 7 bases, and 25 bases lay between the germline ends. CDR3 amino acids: CASRGQPTTRVRNEQFF. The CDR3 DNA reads TGTGCCAGCAGGGGGCAACCGACGACTAGGGTAAGGAATGAGCAGTTCTTC.